Below are 3 T cell receptor beta chains sequenced from a single sample in a study of low-dose radiotherapy and immunotherapy resistance in tumors. TCR amplification ran approximately 20 PCR cycles using constant-region and V-primer adapter primers. TCRdb recomputed calls from the reads with MiXCR, one row per CDR3 protein. Of about 52,000 distinct CDR3 sequences listed, approximately 33% were seen once; the top ten hold roughly 8.2%. Time point of the sample: after trial treatment. The treatment: LDRT plus nivolumab, ipilimumab, low-dose cyclophosphamide and aspirin (RACIN trial). Sequencing used PBMCs, obtained after low-dose radiotherapy plus immunotherapy. Receptor source: a male donor with rectosigmoid adenocarcinoma.

The chain is built from TRBV5-1 and TRBJ2-2; weak D call: TRBD2 (6 bases). The V and J ends lost 4 bases and 7 bases respectively, with 11 bases between them. CDR1 is SGHRS, CDR2 YFSETQ, per germline. CDR3 length: 13 amino acids. This chain's CDR3 is CASSGTRVGELFF. The CDR3 DNA reads TGCGCCAGCAGCGGGACTCGCGTCGGGGAGCTGTTTTTT.

J is TRBJ1-5 and V is TRBV19; a weak D match, TRBD1 (6 bases). V lost 3 bases and J lost 0, with 9 bases in between. CDR1 and CDR2 (germline): LNHDA, SQIVND (reference sequence). The CDR3 sequence is 15 residues long. This CDR3 is CASSIGQISNQPQHF. The CDR3 region has the DNA TGTGCCAGTAGTATCGGACAGATTAGCAATCAGCCCCAGCATTTT.

Judged by abundance, this clonotype is medium-sized. This chain links TRBV28 with TRBJ2-5; 7 nucleotides agree with TRBD1. The ends lost 6 bases at V and 5 bases at J; junction bases unmatched: 3. Germline V CDR1 and CDR2: MDHEN, SYDVKM. The CDR3 length is 12 residues. This chain's CDR3 is CASRVQGETQYF. CDR3 sequence (DNA): TGTGCCAGCAGGGTACAGGGGGAGACCCAGTACTTC.